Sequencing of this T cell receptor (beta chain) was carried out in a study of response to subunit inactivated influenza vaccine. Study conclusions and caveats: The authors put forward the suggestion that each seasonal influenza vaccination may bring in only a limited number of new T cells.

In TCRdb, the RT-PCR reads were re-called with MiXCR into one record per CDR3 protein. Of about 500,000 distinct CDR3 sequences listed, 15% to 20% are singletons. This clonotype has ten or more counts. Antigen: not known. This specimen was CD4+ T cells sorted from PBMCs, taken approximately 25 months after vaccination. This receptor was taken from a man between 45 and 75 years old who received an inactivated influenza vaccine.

The CDR3 bases are TGCAGTGCTAGGCCTCCCGGGACAGACTATGGCTACACCTTC. Its protein is CSARPPGTDYGYTF. The V and J genes are TRBV20-1 and TRBJ1-2; TRBD1 matches 7 bases. This CDR3 comprises 14 residues. The trim removed 3 bases at V and 3 bases at J, leaving 7 bases unmatched. Germline V gives CDR1 DFQATT, CDR2 SNEGSKA (reference sequence).